This entry is about one T cell receptor (beta chain). Germline values: CDR1 SNHLY, CDR2 FYNNEI. The CDR3 extends over 14 amino acids. Trimming cost V 6 bases and J 4 bases; bases outside gene matches: 6. As processed by the authors: Reference gene primer amplification gave estimated nucleated cell counts. Profiling relied on immunoSEQ multiplex PCR, and the TCRdb table lists in-frame clones only, not all of them. V and J calls and clone size follow that table, whereas D and trimming were derived from the DNA. The table records approximately 54,000 clones, roughly 84% of them present only once. The sample is drawn from a study of blood T cell repertoires in COVID-19. Overall study context: Donors in the United States, Italy and Spain gave samples during acute or convalescent COVID-19. PBMCs, B-cell-depleted T cells, or T cells provided the cDNA or gDNA that made up the material.

The sample consisted of peripheral blood. The sequence came from a human donor in a cohort sampled during active COVID-19. The V call is TRBV2, the J call TRBJ1-2; 9 positions agree with TRBD1. The CDR3: CASRDRGLFYGYTF. CDR3 DNA sequence: TGTGCCAGCAGGGACAGGGGTTTGTTCTATGGCTACACCTTC.